These 32 T cell receptor beta chains came from one sample sequenced in a study of blood T cell repertoires in COVID-19. Measured with immunoSEQ multiplex PCR; TCRdb has only the in-frame clones, and not every one. The sample has about 170,000 clones; around 88% are singletons. Sequencing was carried out using peripheral blood. All receptors derive from a woman in her seventies who had recovered from COVID-19.

This clone was counted once. This rearrangement joins TRBV23-1 to TRBJ2-3; perhaps TRBD1 as D (8 bases). TRBV23-1 is treated as an ORF (open reading frame) with a function not yet certain. The ends were cut back, 4 bases at V and 12 bases at J, with 26 bases in the middle. The CDR3 totals 16 residues. In nucleotides, the CDR3 is TGCGCCAGCAGTCCACAGGGGGAGGCTAGCGGTGCCCCTCAGTATTTT. As protein: CASSPQGEASGAPQYF.

The sample holds one count of this clone. This chain joins TRBV27 and TRBJ2-7; 8 bases agree with TRBD1. The germline V gene has CDR1 MNHEY and CDR2 SMNVEV (reference sequence). This CDR3 region has 16 residues. Losses at the gene ends were 1 base for V and 0 bases for J; bases not matched to a gene: 5. The CDR3 DNA reads as TGTGCCAGCAGTTTATTGTCGGGACAGGCCTCCTACGAGCAGTACTTC. Residues: CASSLLSGQASYEQYF.

The chain is built from TRBV29-1 and TRBJ2-2; 12 nucleotides line up with TRBD2. This CDR3 has 17 residues. Germline CDR1 and CDR2: SQVTM and ANQGSEA. V was clipped by 6 bases and J by 4 bases; unmatched bases: 12. In nucleotides, the CDR3 is TGCAGCGTCGCTGGGGCTAGCGGGAGGGAGGGCACCGGGGAGCTGTTTTTT. This sequence encodes CSVAGASGREGTGELFF.

The CDR3 DNA follows: TGTGCCAGCAGCCCTGCGGTAGCGGGGCCAGATACGCAGTATTTT. Translated: CASSPAVAGPDTQYF. The chain carries TRBV28 and TRBJ2-3; 8 bases fit TRBD2. The CDR3 spans 15 residues. Germline V gives CDR1 MDHEN, CDR2 SYDVKM. With 6 bases clipped from V and 4 bases from J, the junction kept 9 bases outside the gene matches. Complete variable domain (other parts from reference TRBV28 and TRBJ2-3): DVKVTQSSRYLVKRTGEKVFLECVQDMDHENMFWYRQDPGLGLRLIYFSYDVKMKEKGDIPEGYSVSREKKERFSLILESASTNQTSMYLCASSPAVAGPDTQYFGPGTRLTVL.

This sequence joins TRBV7-9 and TRBJ2-1; D call uncertain. This CDR3 contains 13 residues. V dropped 5 bases and J dropped 7 bases, with 12 bases sitting between them. Germline V CDR1 and CDR2: SEHNR, FQNEAQ (reference sequence). The CDR3 nucleotides read TGTGCCAGCAGCCCCGGTCCGGTTAATGAGCAGTTCTTC. It yields the protein CASSPGPVNEQFF.

CDR3 DNA sequence: TGTGCCAGCAGTGACGGGACTGGCGGGCCCCAGCATTTT. Its protein is CASSDGTGGPQHF. The chain is built from TRBV6-1 and TRBJ1-5, with D perhaps TRBD1 (5 bases). V gave up 3 bases and J gave up 9 bases, with 12 bases separating them. Germline-derived CDR1 and CDR2 are MNHNS and SASEGT. The CDR3 covers 13 residues.

This clone was found once. The chain has TRBV18 and TRBJ2-5; TRBD1 aligns across 7 bases. The CDR3 covers 15 residues. Per germline, CDR1 KGHSH and CDR2 LQKENI. V shed 1 base and J 2 bases; nucleotides not matched to a gene: 4. The CDR3 loop is CASSPQWGQQETQYF. The DNA of the CDR3 is TGTGCCAGCTCACCACAATGGGGACAGCAAGAGACCCAGTACTTC. Full variable domain (missing parts from reference TRBV18 and TRBJ2-5): NAGVMQNPRHLVRRRGQEARLRCSPMKGHSHVYWYRQLPEEGLKFMVYLQKENIIDESGMPKERFSAEFPKEGPSILRIQQVVRGDSAAYFCASSPQWGQQETQYFGPGTRLLVL.

This clone was recorded at least ten times. The V gene is TRBV27, the J gene TRBJ1-5, with 8 nucleotides matching TRBD1. With 5 bases clipped from V and 2 bases from J, the junction kept 8 bases outside the gene matches. This CDR3 comprises 16 residues. Looked up from germline, CDR1 is MNHEY and CDR2 is SMNVEV (reference sequence). CDR3 sequence (DNA): TGTGCCAGCAGTAACAGACAGGGGTTGGGCAATCAGCCCCAGCATTTT. Protein product: CASSNRQGLGNQPQHF.

This sequence joins TRBV6-2 or TRBV6-3 and TRBJ1-2; D call uncertain. The V gene lost 0 bases and the J gene lost 5 bases, with 4 bases spanning the gap. Germline values: CDR1 MNHEY, CDR2 SVGEGT. There are 12 residues in the CDR3. The CDR3 loop is CASSYSQYGYTF. CDR3 bases: TGTGCCAGCAGTTACTCGCAGTATGGCTACACCTTC.

This chain links TRBV11-2 with TRBJ2-7; 8 bases are a match to TRBD2. CDR1 is SGHAT, CDR2 FQNNGV, per germline. The CDR3 is 15 residues long. With 3 bases clipped from V and 4 bases from J, the junction kept 8 bases outside the gene matches. The DNA for the CDR3 is TGTGCCAGCAGCTTCCTAGCGGGCTCGGGTTACGAGCAGTACTTC. Residues: CASSFLAGSGYEQYF.

This chain connects TRBV10-3 to TRBJ1-1; 10 bases are shared with TRBD1. The CDR3 contains 14 residues. Looked up from germline, CDR1 is ENHRY and CDR2 is SYGVKD. The CDR3 is CASSGDRGNTEAFF. Here the CDR3 DNA reads TGTGCATCAAGCGGGGACAGGGGGAACACTGAAGCTTTCTTT.

The genes are TRBV6-2 or TRBV6-3 and TRBJ1-1, with D unclear. Germline-derived CDR1 and CDR2 are MNHEY and SVGEGT. V was clipped by 0 bases and J by 4 bases, with 6 bases between them. The CDR3 is made up of 13 amino acids. The CDR3 region is CASSYSAPTEAFF. DNA for the CDR3: TGTGCCAGCAGTTACTCGGCCCCCACTGAAGCTTTCTTT.

This sequence joins TRBV3-1 (or the pseudogene TRBV3-2) and TRBJ2-5, with 8 bases lining up with TRBD2. V lost 4 bases and J lost 6; bases outside the gene matches: 7. The CDR3 runs 14 residues. The germline CDR1 and CDR2 sequences are LGHDT and YNNKEL (reference sequence). In DNA form, the CDR3 reads TGTGCCAGCAGCCCACCCGGGGGGGGAAAGACCCAGTACTTC. Its translation: CASSPPGGGKTQYF.

This sequence joins TRBV7-6 and TRBJ2-7; D remains ambiguous. Germline values: CDR1 SGHVS, CDR2 FNYEAQ. V lost 4 bases and J lost 3, with 4 bases in between. The CDR3 contains 11 residues. The CDR3 DNA reads as TGTGCCAGCAGCTCCCGCTACGAGCAGTACTTC. Protein: CASSSRYEQYF. The full variable domain, in which reference TRBV7-6 and TRBJ2-7 provide the parts outside the CDR3, is GAGVSQSPRYKVTKRGQDVALRCDPISGHVSLYWYRQALGQGPEFLTYFNYEAQQDKSGLPNDRFSAERPEGSISTLTIQRTEQRDSAMYRCASSSRYEQYFGPGTRLTVT.

The chain is built from TRBV19 and TRBJ2-1; D gene uncertain. Per germline, CDR1 LNHDA and CDR2 SQIVND (reference sequence). Trimming left V 5 bases short and J 5 bases short, with 7 bases between. The CDR3 loop spans 12 amino acids. The CDR3 region has the DNA TGTGCCAGTAGTCCCAGTGACAATGAGCAGTTCTTC. It codes for CASSPSDNEQFF.

CDR3 residues: CAISGLQDTQYF. CDR3 DNA sequence: TGTGCCATCAGTGGGCTGCAGGATACGCAGTATTTT. The J gene is TRBJ2-3, the V gene TRBV10-3; the D is unclear. V lost 4 bases and J lost 6, with 8 bases in between. Germline CDR1 ENHRY, CDR2 SYGVKD. The CDR3 is 12 amino acids.

The chain combines TRBV9 with TRBJ2-7, with TRBD2 identical over 7 bases. This CDR3 is 15 amino acids long. After removal of 0 bases from V and 7 bases from J, the junction contained 10 bases not matched to a gene. Germline CDR1 is SGDLS and CDR2 is YYNGEE. CDR3 coding DNA: TGTGCCAGCAGCGTAGGGGACTACCGCACCGGGGAGCAGTACTTC. It specifies CASSVGDYRTGEQYF.

The chain recombines TRBV2 with TRBJ2-7, with 7 bases matching TRBD1. The CDR3 is 13 amino acids. V gave up 6 bases and J gave up 3 bases; unmatched junction bases: 5. Germline V gene lookup returns CDR1 SNHLY and CDR2 FYNNEI. The CDR3 nucleotides read TGTGCCAGCAGGAGACAGGGAGTCTACGAGCAGTACTTC. It specifies CASRRQGVYEQYF.

The genes are TRBV6-5 and TRBJ1-2; no clear D. Germline V CDR1 and CDR2: MNHEY, SVGAGI. V was clipped by 0 bases and J by 8 bases, with 10 bases between them. The CDR3 extends over 13 amino acids. In nucleotides, the CDR3 is TGTGCCAGCAGTTACTCGGGCAGCCGGGGCTACACCTTC. Translation gives CASSYSGSRGYTF.

The chain couples TRBV5-6 to TRBJ1-2; possibly TRBD1 for D (5 bases). V was pared by 2 bases and J by 3 bases, with 8 bases between. Germline V lookup: CDR1 SGHDT, CDR2 YYEEEE. The length of the CDR3 is 13 residues. In DNA, the CDR3 is TGTGCCAGCAGCTTCTTGACAGACTATGGCTACACCTTC. It yields the protein CASSFLTDYGYTF.

V and J are TRBV3-1 (or the pseudogene TRBV3-2) and TRBJ2-2; D gene uncertain. V gave up 3 bases and J gave up 7 bases, with 3 bases separating them. Germline loops: CDR1 LGHDT, CDR2 YNNKEL (reference sequence). This CDR3 comprises 11 residues. DNA for the CDR3: TGTGCCAGCAGCCACGGCGGGGAGCTGTTTTTT. Encoded protein: CASSHGGELFF.

The chain couples TRBV30 to TRBJ1-5, with TRBD1 identical over 9 bases. J lost 7 bases, V lost 0 bases, and 7 bases had no gene match. The CDR3 contains 15 residues. Looked up from germline, CDR1 is GTSNPN and CDR2 is SVGIG (reference sequence). The CDR3 nucleotides read TGTGCCTGGAGTGTAAGGGGACAGGGCAGACAGCCCCAGCATTTT. Protein: CAWSVRGQGRQPQHF.

The rearrangement links TRBV29-1 to TRBJ2-1; tentative D call: TRBD2 (6 bases). V lost 5 bases and J 4 bases, leaving 15 bases between the germline ends. Germline V lookup: CDR1 SQVTM, CDR2 ANQGSEA. The CDR3 loop spans 14 amino acids. CDR3 residues: CSVRTGVRYNEQFF. CDR3 nucleotides: TGCAGCGTTCGGACGGGGGTGCGGTACAATGAGCAGTTCTTC.

V is TRBV5-1 and J is TRBJ1-4; D call uncertain. Germline V gene sequence: CDR1 SGHRS, CDR2 YFSETQ. The germline V and J ends were trimmed by 4 bases and 1 base, with 11 bases remaining between them. The length of the CDR3 is 15 residues. The CDR3 sequence is CASSDAAGTNEKLFF. CDR3 DNA sequence: TGCGCCAGCAGCGACGCCGCGGGAACTAATGAAAAACTGTTTTTT.

The chain links TRBV7-9 to TRBJ2-7; 9 bases agree with TRBD1. The CDR3 runs to 13 residues. The germline CDR1 and CDR2 sequences are SEHNR and FQNEAQ (reference sequence). V lost 2 bases, J lost 6 bases, and 2 bases stayed unmatched. The CDR3 nucleotides read TGTGCCAGCAGCTTAAGGGACAGGGCCGAGCAGTACTTC. Protein sequence: CASSLRDRAEQYF.

The chain recombines TRBV6-1 with TRBJ1-4; D possibly corresponds to TRBD1 (5 bases). The CDR3 contains 13 residues. From germline, CDR1 is MNHNS and CDR2 SASEGT. V lost 2 bases and J 7 bases, leaving 8 bases between the germline ends. CDR3 residues: CASSEQGTEKLFF. The DNA for the CDR3 is TGTGCCAGCAGTGAACAGGGTACTGAAAAACTGTTTTTT.

This sequence joins TRBV19 and TRBJ2-7; 7 bases match TRBD2. Per germline, CDR1 LNHDA and CDR2 SQIVND (reference sequence). The CDR3 totals 13 residues. V trimming: 6 bases; J trimming: 1 base; junction bases outside the gene matches: 3. CDR3 sequence reads: CASSQAGSYEQYF. The CDR3 DNA is TGTGCCAGTAGCCAAGCGGGGTCCTACGAGCAGTACTTC.

V gene TRBV20-1 combines with J gene TRBJ1-2; D gene unclear. The germline V gene encodes CDR1 DFQATT and CDR2 SNEGSKA (reference sequence). This CDR3 has 11 residues. With 6 bases removed from V and 1 base from J, the gap between germline ends came to 6 bases. For the CDR3, the DNA is TGCAGTGCACAAAATAACTATGGCTACACCTTC. It specifies CSAQNNYGYTF.

The rearrangement joins TRBV23-1 to TRBJ1-2, with 12 bases lining up with TRBD1. TRBV23-1 is identified as an open reading frame with a role that is uncertain. J lost 4 bases, V lost 3 bases, and 12 bases had no gene match. The CDR3 consists of 18 residues. This CDR3 reads CASSHRPGQGAPGYGYTF. The CDR3 bases are TGCGCCAGCAGTCATCGGCCGGGACAGGGGGCGCCTGGCTATGGCTACACCTTC.

V usage is TRBV5-6 and J usage is TRBJ2-3, with 9 bases that match TRBD2. This CDR3 is built from 16 residues. V lost 1 base and J lost 1; bases outside the gene matches: 4. CDR1 SGHDT and CDR2 YYEEEE come from the germline V gene. Written as DNA, the CDR3 is TGTGCCAGCAGCTTGTCTGCTAGCGGGGGCACAGATACGCAGTATTTT. This gives the protein CASSLSASGGTDTQYF.

J is TRBJ2-7 and V is TRBV10-3; 10 bases agree with TRBD1. The CDR3 covers 13 residues. V shed 10 bases, J shed 2 bases, and the junction held 5 bases outside the gene matches. Looked up from germline, CDR1 is ENHRY and CDR2 is SYGVKD. The CDR3 region is CASEGTGAYEQYF. As DNA, the CDR3 is TGTGCCAGCGAGGGGACAGGGGCCTACGAGCAGTACTTC.

This chain joins TRBV14 and TRBJ2-5, with a tentative D call TRBD2 (6 bases). Germline CDR1 SGHDN, CDR2 FVKESK. This CDR3 contains 15 residues. V was cut by 1 base and J by 7 bases, with 16 bases left in between. CDR3 bases: TGTGCCAGCAGCCAAGGTTTCCTTGGGGGGTCGACCCAGTACTTC. Encoded protein: CASSQGFLGGSTQYF.